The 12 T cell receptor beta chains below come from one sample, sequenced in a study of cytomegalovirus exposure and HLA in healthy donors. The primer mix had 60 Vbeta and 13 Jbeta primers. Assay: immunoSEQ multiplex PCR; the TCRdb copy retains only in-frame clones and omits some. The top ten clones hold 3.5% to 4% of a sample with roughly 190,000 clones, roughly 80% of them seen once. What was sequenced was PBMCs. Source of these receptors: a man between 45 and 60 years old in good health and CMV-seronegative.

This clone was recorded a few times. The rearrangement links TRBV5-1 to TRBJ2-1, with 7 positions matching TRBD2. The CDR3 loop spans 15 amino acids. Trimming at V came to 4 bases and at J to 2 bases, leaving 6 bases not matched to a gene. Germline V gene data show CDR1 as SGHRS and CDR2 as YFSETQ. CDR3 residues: CASSPTSVPYNEQFF. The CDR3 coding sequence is TGCGCCAGCAGCCCTACTAGCGTACCCTACAATGAGCAGTTCTTC.

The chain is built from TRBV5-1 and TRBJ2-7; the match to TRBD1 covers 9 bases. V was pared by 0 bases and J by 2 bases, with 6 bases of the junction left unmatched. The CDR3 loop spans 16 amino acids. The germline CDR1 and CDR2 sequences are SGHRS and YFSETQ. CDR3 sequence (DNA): TGCGCCAGCAGCTTGGTTTCCGGGACAGGGCCCTACGAGCAGTACTTC. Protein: CASSLVSGTGPYEQYF.

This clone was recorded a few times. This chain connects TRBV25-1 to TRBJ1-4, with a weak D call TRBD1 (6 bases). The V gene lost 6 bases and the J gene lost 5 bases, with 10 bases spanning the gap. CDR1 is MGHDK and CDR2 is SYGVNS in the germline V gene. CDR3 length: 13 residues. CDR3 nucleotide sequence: TGTGCCAGCAGGTCAGGGGCAAATGAAAAACTGTTTTTT. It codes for CASRSGANEKLFF.

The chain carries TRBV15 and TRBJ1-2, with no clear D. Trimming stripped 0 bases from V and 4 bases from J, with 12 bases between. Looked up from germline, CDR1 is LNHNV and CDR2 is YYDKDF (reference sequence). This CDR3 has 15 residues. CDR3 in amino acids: CATSREEVGVYGYTF. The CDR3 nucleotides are TGTGCCACCAGCAGAGAGGAGGTCGGTGTCTATGGCTACACCTTC.

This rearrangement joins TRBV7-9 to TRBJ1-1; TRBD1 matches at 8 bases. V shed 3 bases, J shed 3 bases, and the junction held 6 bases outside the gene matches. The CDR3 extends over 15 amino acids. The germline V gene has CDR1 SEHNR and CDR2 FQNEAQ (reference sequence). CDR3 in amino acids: CASSLAQTGDTEAFF. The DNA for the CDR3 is TGTGCCAGCAGCTTGGCCCAGACAGGGGACACTGAAGCTTTCTTT.

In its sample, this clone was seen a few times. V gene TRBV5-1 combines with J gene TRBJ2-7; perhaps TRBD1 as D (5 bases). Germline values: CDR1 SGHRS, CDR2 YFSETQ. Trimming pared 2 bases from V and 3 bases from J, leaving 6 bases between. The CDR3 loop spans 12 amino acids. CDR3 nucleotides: TGCGCCAGCAGCTTTGACAGCTACGAGCAGTACTTC. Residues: CASSFDSYEQYF.

The CDR3 coding sequence is TGTGCCAGCAGCTTAAGGACAGGGGGAAGTTCACCCCTCCACTTT. Amino acids: CASSLRTGGSSPLHF. This chain links TRBV7-6 with TRBJ1-6; TRBD1 agrees at 10 bases. In germline, CDR1 is SGHVS, CDR2 FNYEAQ. J lost 9 bases, V lost 2 bases, and 4 bases had no gene match. The CDR3 is 15 residues long.

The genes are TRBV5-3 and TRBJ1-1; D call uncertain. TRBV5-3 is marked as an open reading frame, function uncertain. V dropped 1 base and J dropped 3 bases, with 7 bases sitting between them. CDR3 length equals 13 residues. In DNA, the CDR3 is TGTGCCAGAAGCTTGCCCCCAGACACTGAAGCTTTCTTT. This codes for CARSLPPDTEAFF.

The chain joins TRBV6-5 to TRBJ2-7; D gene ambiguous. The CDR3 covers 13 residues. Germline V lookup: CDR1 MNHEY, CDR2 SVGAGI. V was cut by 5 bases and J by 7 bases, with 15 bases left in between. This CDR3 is CASSADGGVEQYF. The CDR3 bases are TGTGCCAGCAGTGCCGACGGTGGAGTGGAGCAGTACTTC.

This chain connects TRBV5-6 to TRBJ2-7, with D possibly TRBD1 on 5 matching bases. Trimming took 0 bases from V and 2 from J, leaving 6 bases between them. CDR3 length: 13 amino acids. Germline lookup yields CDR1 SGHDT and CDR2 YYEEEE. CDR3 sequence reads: CASSLDRTYEQYF. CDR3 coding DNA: TGTGCCAGCAGCTTGGACAGGACCTACGAGCAGTACTTC.

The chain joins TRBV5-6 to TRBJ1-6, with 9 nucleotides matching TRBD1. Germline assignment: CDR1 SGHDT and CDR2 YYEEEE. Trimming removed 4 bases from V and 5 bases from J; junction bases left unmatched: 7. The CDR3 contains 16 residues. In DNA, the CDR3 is TGTGCCAGCAGCATCGCCGGGACAGGGCATAATTCACCCCTCCACTTT. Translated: CASSIAGTGHNSPLHF.

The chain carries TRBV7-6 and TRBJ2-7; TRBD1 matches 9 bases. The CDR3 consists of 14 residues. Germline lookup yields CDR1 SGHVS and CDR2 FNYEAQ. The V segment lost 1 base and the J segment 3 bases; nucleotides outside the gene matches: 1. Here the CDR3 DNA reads TGTGCCAGCAGCTTAGGGGGACAGGGCTACGAGCAGTACTTC. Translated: CASSLGGQGYEQYF.